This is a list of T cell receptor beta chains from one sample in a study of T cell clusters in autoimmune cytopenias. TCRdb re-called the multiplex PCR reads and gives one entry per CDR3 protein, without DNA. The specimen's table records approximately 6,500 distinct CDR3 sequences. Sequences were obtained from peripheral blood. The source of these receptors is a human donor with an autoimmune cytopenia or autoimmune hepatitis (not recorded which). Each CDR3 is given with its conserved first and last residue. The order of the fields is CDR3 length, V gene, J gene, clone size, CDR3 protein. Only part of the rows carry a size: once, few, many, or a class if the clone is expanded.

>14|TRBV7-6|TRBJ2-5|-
CASSMNTGRETQYF
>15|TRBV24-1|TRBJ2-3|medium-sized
CATRPGGVSTDTQYF
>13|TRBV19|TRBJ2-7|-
CASSDRGVGEQYF
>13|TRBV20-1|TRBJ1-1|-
CSARVDQNTEAFF
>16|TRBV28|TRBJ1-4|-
CASSRTGGRRNEKLFF
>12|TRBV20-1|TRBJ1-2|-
CSAYGQFGGYTF
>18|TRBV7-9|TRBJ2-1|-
CASSHGHGGPLAYNEQFF
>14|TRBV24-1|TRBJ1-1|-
CATSDPAGATEAFF
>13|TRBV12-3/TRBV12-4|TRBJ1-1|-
CAISRGMNTEAFF
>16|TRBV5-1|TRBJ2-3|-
CASSFLAGALPDTQYF
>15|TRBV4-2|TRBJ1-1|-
CASSQGTGVNTKAFF
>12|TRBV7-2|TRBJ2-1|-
CASSFSGNEQFF
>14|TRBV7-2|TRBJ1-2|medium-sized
CASSLEGARAGYTF
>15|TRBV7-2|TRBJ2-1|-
CASSIDRLSYNEQFF
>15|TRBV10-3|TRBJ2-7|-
CAIRGCGGGTYEQYF
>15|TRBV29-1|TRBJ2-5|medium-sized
CSAKSGGGSWETQYF
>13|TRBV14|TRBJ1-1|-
CASSRPGYAEAFF
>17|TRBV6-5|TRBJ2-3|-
CASSYRSQGYGTDTQYF
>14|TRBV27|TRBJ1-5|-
CASTPIGGDQPQHF
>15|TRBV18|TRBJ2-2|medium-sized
CASSPPGAGTGELFF
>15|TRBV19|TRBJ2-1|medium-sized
CASMTFGTSYNEQFF
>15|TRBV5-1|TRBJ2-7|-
CASSLGIGISYEQYF
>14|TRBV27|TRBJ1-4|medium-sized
CASSLWAGNEKLFF
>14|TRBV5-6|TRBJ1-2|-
CASSPVALGGGYTF
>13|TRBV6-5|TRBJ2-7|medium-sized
CASRGTAGYEQYF
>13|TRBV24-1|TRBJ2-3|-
CATSGTGPDTQYF
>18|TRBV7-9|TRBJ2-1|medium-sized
CASSPRTLAGGLDNEQFF
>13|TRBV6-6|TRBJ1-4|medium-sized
CASRRLWNEKLFF
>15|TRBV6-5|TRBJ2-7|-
CASSYRRGGGDEQYF
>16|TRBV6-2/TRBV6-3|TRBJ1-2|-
CASSIRQGTANYGYTF
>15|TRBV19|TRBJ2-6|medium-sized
CASINPRSGANVLTF
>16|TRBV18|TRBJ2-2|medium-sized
CASSPPTGGNTGELFF
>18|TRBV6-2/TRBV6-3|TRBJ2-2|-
CASSSPLSAGDNTGELFF
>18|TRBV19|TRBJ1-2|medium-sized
CASRGGVVRGVADHGYTF
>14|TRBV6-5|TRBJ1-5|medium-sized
CASKETGGGQPQHF
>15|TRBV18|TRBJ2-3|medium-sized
CASSYVGQGTDTQYF
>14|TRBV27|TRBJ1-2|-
CASSLKGEGYGYTF
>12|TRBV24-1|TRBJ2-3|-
CATSLSGVAQYF
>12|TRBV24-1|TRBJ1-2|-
CATSEGGNGYTF
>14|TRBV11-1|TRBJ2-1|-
CASSLEGTRNEQFF
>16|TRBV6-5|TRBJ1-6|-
CASSTFQGPISSPLHF
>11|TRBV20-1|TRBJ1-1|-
CSARDQYIAFF
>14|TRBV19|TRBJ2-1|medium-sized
CASMSQLPNNEQFF
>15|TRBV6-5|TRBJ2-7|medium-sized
CASRRDYRNHYEQYF